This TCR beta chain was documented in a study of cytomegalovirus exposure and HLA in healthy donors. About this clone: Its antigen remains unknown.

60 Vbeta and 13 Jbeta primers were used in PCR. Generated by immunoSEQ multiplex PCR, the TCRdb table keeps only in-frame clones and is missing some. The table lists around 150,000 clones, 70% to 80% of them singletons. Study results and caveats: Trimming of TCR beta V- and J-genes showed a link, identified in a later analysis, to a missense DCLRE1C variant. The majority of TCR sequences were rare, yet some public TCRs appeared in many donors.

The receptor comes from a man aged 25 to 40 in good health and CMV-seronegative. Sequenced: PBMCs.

DNA for the CDR3: TGTGCCAGCTCACGAGGTATAAACACCATATATTTT. Its translation: CASSRGINTIYF. V and J are TRBV21-1 and TRBJ1-3. TRBV21-1 is listed as a pseudogene. The CDR3 consists of 12 residues.